The 13 T cell receptor beta chains in this list originate from one sample, sequenced in a study of CD8 T cells in ankylosing spondylitis. One entry per CDR3 protein, called by TCRdb with MiXCR from the 5' RACE reads. The sample gives around 770,000 distinct CDR3 sequences, about an eighth of which show up once; 0.51% is in the top ten. Points from the study as a whole: Blood from ankylosing spondylitis patients appeared to carry a characteristic roughly 8-variant TCR beta motif.

These receptors have no identified antigens. Sequencing was carried out using blood, either unsorted or a sorted T cell fraction (not recorded which). These receptors were taken from a male donor with ankylosing spondylitis.

This chain connects TRBV29-1 to TRBJ1-2; D gene unclear. The CDR3 spans 13 residues. V was trimmed by 5 bases and J by 0 bases, leaving 10 bases between them. Germline lookup yields CDR1 SQVTM and CDR2 ANQGSEA. The CDR3 region has the DNA TGCAGCGTTCAGAGGAATTCTAACTATGGCTACACCTTC. This codes for CSVQRNSNYGYTF.

The V gene is TRBV2, the J gene TRBJ2-2, with D unclear. Trimming took 5 bases from V and 2 from J, leaving 9 bases between them. CDR3 length: 14 amino acids. Per the germline V gene, CDR1 is SNHLY and CDR2 is FYNNEI. This CDR3 reads CASSKTFNTGELFF. The CDR3 DNA follows: TGTGCCAGCAGTAAGACATTCAACACCGGGGAGCTGTTTTTT.

The chain joins TRBV6-1 to TRBJ2-7; 11 bases line up with TRBD2. V dropped 2 bases and J dropped 1; count of bases not matched to a gene: 13. Per germline, CDR1 MNHNS and CDR2 SASEGT. The CDR3 extends over 19 amino acids. CDR3: CASSEWRASGRLGSYEQYF. The DNA for the CDR3 is TGTGCCAGCAGTGAATGGAGGGCTAGCGGGAGGCTGGGATCCTACGAGCAGTACTTC.

The V call is TRBV6-1, the J call TRBJ2-7; the D gene is possibly TRBD1 (5 bases). This CDR3 is 14 amino acids long. Per the germline V gene, CDR1 is MNHNS and CDR2 is SASEGT. V was cut by 5 bases and J by 1 base, with 12 bases left in between. CDR3 nucleotides: TGTGCCAGCAGTCCCTTAGGGGAATCCTACGAGCAGTACTTC. It yields the protein CASSPLGESYEQYF.

In its sample, this clonotype was seen a few times. The chain combines TRBV12-3 or TRBV12-4 with TRBJ2-7; D remains ambiguous. V lost 6 bases and J 4 bases, leaving 16 bases between the germline ends. The CDR3 consists of 14 residues. CDR3 DNA: TGTGCCAGCAGACGACGGGCCATCGATTACGAGCAGTACTTC. Translating gives CASRRRAIDYEQYF.

For the CDR3, the DNA is TGTGCCTTCAGCGGGGGCTCCACAGCCACGCAGTATTTT. As protein: CAFSGGSTATQYF. The chain is built from TRBV28 and TRBJ2-3; 8 bases are a match to TRBD2. CDR1 MDHEN and CDR2 SYDVKM come from the germline V gene. V was pared by 11 bases and J by 9 bases, with 13 bases of the junction left unmatched. The CDR3 has 13 residues. The whole variable domain, filled in from reference TRBV28 and TRBJ2-3, reads DVKVTQSSRYLVKRTGEKVFLECVQDMDHENMFWYRQDPGLGLRLIYFSYDVKMKEKGDIPEGYSVSREKKERFSLILESASTNQTSMYLCAFSGGSTATQYFGPGTRLTVL.

This rearrangement joins TRBV11-1 to TRBJ2-1; perhaps TRBD1 as D (5 bases). V was trimmed by 5 bases and J by 0 bases, leaving 20 bases between them. The CDR3 extends over 18 amino acids. CDR1 is SGHAT and CDR2 is FQDESV in the germline V gene (reference sequence). The CDR3 region is CASSATLGRAGSYNEQFF. The CDR3 region has the DNA TGTGCCAGCAGCGCAACTCTGGGGCGAGCAGGCTCCTACAATGAGCAGTTCTTC.

This clonotype appeared a few times. The chain uses TRBV10-1 and TRBJ1-5; D unclear. V lost 6 bases and J 4 bases, leaving 19 bases between the germline ends. The V gene's germline CDR1 is WNHNN and CDR2 SYGVQD (reference sequence). This CDR3 is 16 amino acids long. CDR3 in amino acids: CASRWVSIGINQPQHF. For the CDR3, the DNA is TGCGCCAGCAGGTGGGTTTCGATTGGGATTAATCAGCCCCAGCATTTT.

This clonotype was found a few times. CDR3 amino acids: CASSPRQELFF. CDR3 coding DNA: TGTGCCAGCAGCCCCCGACAGGAGCTGTTTTTT. The chain has TRBV7-9 and TRBJ2-2; D is ambiguous. Germline loops: CDR1 SEHNR, CDR2 FQNEAQ (reference sequence). The ends were cut back, 5 bases at V and 10 bases at J, with 8 bases in the middle. The CDR3 totals 11 residues.

This chain uses TRBV7-9 with TRBJ2-4; D is tentatively TRBD1 or TRBD2 (6 bases each). CDR1 SEHNR and CDR2 FQNEAQ come from the germline V gene (reference sequence). V was cut by 3 bases and J by 6 bases, with 12 bases left in between. This CDR3 has 14 amino acids. CDR3 sequence (DNA): TGTGCCAGCAGCTTTACAGGGACTTTAAACATTCAGTACTTC. It codes for CASSFTGTLNIQYF.

There are a few counts of this clonotype. V and J are TRBV20-1 and TRBJ1-6; the D gene is possibly TRBD1 (6 bases). Germline V CDR1 and CDR2: DFQATT, SNEGSKA (reference sequence). This CDR3 contains 17 residues. Trimming stripped 3 bases from V and 7 bases from J, with 22 bases between. In DNA form, the CDR3 reads TGCAGTGCTAGTTTTCTTCCGTTGCTGGACAGCAATTCACCCCTCCACTTT. It encodes CSASFLPLLDSNSPLHF.

This clonotype has more than one count but fewer than ten. The V gene is TRBV6-1, the J gene TRBJ1-1, with D maybe TRBD1 (5 bases). CDR3 length: 16 residues. Trimming left V 5 bases short and J 1 base short, with 17 bases between. The germline gives CDR1 MNHNS, CDR2 SASEGT. CDR3 nucleotide sequence: TGTGCCAGCAGTCGTTCCTCCAGGGCGAAGAACACTGAAGCTTTCTTT. It is translated as CASSRSSRAKNTEAFF.

This clonotype was seen only once. This rearrangement joins TRBV5-1 to TRBJ2-1; 9 bases fit TRBD1. Germline trimming cut 4 bases from V and 9 bases from J; bases unmatched to any gene: 5. Germline values: CDR1 SGHRS, CDR2 YFSETQ. This CDR3 has 13 residues. CDR3 amino acids: CASSRTGDGEQFF. The CDR3 region has the DNA TGCGCCAGCAGCCGGACAGGGGACGGTGAGCAGTTCTTC.